In this sample, the clone carrying this TCR beta chain turned up a few times. Original data processing: The assay estimated nucleated cells by amplifying reference gene primers. Data came from immunoSEQ multiplex PCR; TCRdb stores just in-frame clones and leaves some out. V, J and clone size derive from that table, while D and trimming were established from the DNA sequence. The sample has roughly 53,000 clones; approximately 84% are singletons. Looked up from germline, CDR1 is SGHRS and CDR2 is YFSETQ. The CDR3 extends over 13 amino acids. Trimming cost V 3 bases and J 4 bases, with 10 bases left between them. The data were obtained in a study of blood T cell repertoires in COVID-19. Across the study: Both acute and convalescent COVID-19 samples were obtained from the United States, Italy and Spain. Sources were T cells, B-cell-depleted T cells, or PBMCs; the material itself was cDNA or gDNA.

The J gene is TRBJ1-2, the V gene TRBV5-1; D is perhaps TRBD1 (6 bases). This clonotype was sampled from a man in his 70s with active COVID-19. Sequencing was done on a sample of peripheral blood. DNA of the CDR3: TGCGCCAGCAGCTCCGGACAGAGCTATGGCTACACCTTC. This codes for CASSSGQSYGYTF.